The 17 T cell receptor beta chains reported below all come from one sample, sequenced in a study of blood T cells in healthy people across ages. A second PCR, run for roughly 6 to 11 cycles, used a sample-barcoded 5' primer plus a J-beta primer mix. TCRdb redid the calling of the 5' RACE reads with MiXCR, one entry per CDR3 protein. Altogether hundreds of thousands of distinct CDR3 sequences are present, roughly 44% being singletons, with the ten largest covering approximately 19%. The material sequenced was blood. Receptor source: a man in his fifties or sixties in good health.

The V gene is TRBV3-1, the J gene TRBJ2-7; tentatively, D is TRBD1 (5 bases). CDR1 and CDR2 (germline): LGHDT, YNNKEL (reference sequence). Trimming shortened V by 4 bases and J by 0 bases, and 10 bases separated the two germline ends. The CDR3 sequence is 14 residues long. CDR3 region: CASSPQGSSYEQYF. The DNA for the CDR3 is TGTGCCAGCAGCCCCCAGGGATCCTCCTACGAGCAGTACTTC.

The V gene is TRBV5-1, the J gene TRBJ2-3; TRBD1 matches 7 bases. V was pared by 0 bases and J by 3 bases, with 7 bases of the junction left unmatched. The CDR3 consists of 16 residues. Germline CDR1 reads SGHRS; CDR2 reads YFSETQ. The CDR3 DNA reads TGCGCCAGCAGCTTGGGACAGGGAAGTAATACAGATACGCAGTATTTT. This translates into CASSLGQGSNTDTQYF.

The chain links TRBV12-3 or TRBV12-4 to TRBJ2-3, with 10 bases fitting TRBD2. The CDR3 is made up of 16 amino acids. Unmatched junction bases numbered 4, after V lost 2 bases and J lost 2 bases. The CDR3 bases are TGTGCCAGCAGTTTATTTAGCGGGGGGTTCACAGATACGCAGTATTTT. This sequence encodes CASSLFSGGFTDTQYF.

This clonotype was found a few times. The DNA for the CDR3 is TGTGCCAGCAGCCCGTCGGGACGGCTATCCTACGAGCAGTACTTC. Translating gives CASSPSGRLSYEQYF. V usage is TRBV13 and J usage is TRBJ2-7; D is perhaps TRBD1 or TRBD2 (5 bases each). This CDR3 comprises 15 residues. Germline V gene sequence: CDR1 PRHDT, CDR2 FYEKMQ (reference sequence). The V end lost 5 bases, the J end lost 1 base, and 15 bases lay between the germline ends.

V is TRBV6-1 and J is TRBJ1-4; a possible D gene is TRBD1 (6 bases). CDR1 and CDR2 (germline): MNHNS, SASEGT. Trimming removed 6 bases from V and 3 bases from J, with 14 bases in between. The CDR3 loop spans 15 amino acids. The CDR3 spells CASSKAGVANEKLFF. CDR3 sequence (DNA): TGTGCCAGCAGCAAAGCAGGGGTAGCTAATGAAAAACTGTTTTTT.

The genes are TRBV10-3 and TRBJ1-5; tentatively, D is TRBD1 (6 bases). The germline CDR1 and CDR2 sequences are ENHRY and SYGVKD. Trimming shortened V by 10 bases and J by 0 bases, and 10 bases separated the two germline ends. The CDR3 is 13 residues long. The DNA of the CDR3 is TGTGCCACCTGGGACAATAGCAATCAGCCCCAGCATTTT. This encodes CATWDNSNQPQHF.

This clonotype was observed a few times. V is TRBV13 and J is TRBJ2-5; no definite D call. V lost 1 base and J lost 4, with 13 bases in between. The CDR3 consists of 15 residues. Germline CDR1 is PRHDT and CDR2 is FYEKMQ (reference sequence). In DNA form, the CDR3 reads TGTGCCAGCAGCTTAGATGGGTTACGTACAGAGACCCAGTACTTC. Its translation: CASSLDGLRTETQYF.

This sequence joins TRBV11-2 and TRBJ2-3; 11 positions agree with TRBD1. V trimming: 5 bases; J trimming: 2 bases; junction bases outside the gene matches: 12. There are 18 residues in the CDR3. Germline V CDR1 and CDR2: SGHAT, FQNNGV. CDR3 protein: CASSPSRTGGGITDTQYF. The CDR3, as DNA: TGTGCCAGCAGCCCAAGCCGGACAGGGGGCGGAATCACAGATACGCAGTATTTT.

This clonotype was seen a handful of times. The chain carries TRBV9 and TRBJ2-1, with 13 bases matching TRBD2. The CDR3 has 16 amino acids. Germline CDR1 SGDLS, CDR2 YYNGEE. The V segment lost 4 bases and the J segment 7 bases; nucleotides outside the gene matches: 8. CDR3 DNA: TGTGCCAGCAGCCTGGGACTAGCGGGGATTGAGAATGAGCAGTTCTTC. Translated, it gives CASSLGLAGIENEQFF.

The chain joins TRBV5-4 to TRBJ2-1; perhaps TRBD2 as D (6 bases). The ends were cut back, 0 bases at V and 2 bases at J, with 15 bases in the middle. The germline V gene has CDR1 SGHNT and CDR2 YYREEE (reference sequence). The CDR3 extends over 17 amino acids. The CDR3 protein is CASSLVRRGWAYNEQFF. CDR3 DNA: TGTGCCAGCAGCTTGGTTCGGCGGGGATGGGCCTACAATGAGCAGTTCTTC.

This clonotype was seen at least ten times. J is TRBJ1-2 and V is TRBV9; 10 bases map to TRBD1. Per the germline V gene, CDR1 is SGDLS and CDR2 is YYNGEE. The length of the CDR3 is 17 residues. V shed 0 bases and J 7 bases; nucleotides not matched to a gene: 12. As DNA, the CDR3 is TGTGCCAGCAGCGTAGGGGCCACCGGGACAGGGGTGCGTGGCTACACCTTC. It is translated as CASSVGATGTGVRGYTF.

The chain carries TRBV3-1 and TRBJ1-5, with 8 bases aligning to TRBD1. CDR3 length: 14 amino acids. Losses at the gene ends were 1 base for V and 8 bases for J; bases not matched to a gene: 4. The germline V gene has CDR1 LGHDT and CDR2 YNNKEL (reference sequence). The CDR3 nucleotides read TGTGCCAGCAGCCAAGGTGCAGGGGGCAAGCCCCAGCATTTT. Translating it yields CASSQGAGGKPQHF.

DNA of the CDR3: TGCAGTGCTAGAGGAGCTCCGGGCACAGCGACCCAAGAGACCCAGTACTTC. Its protein is CSARGAPGTATQETQYF. The chain employs TRBV20-1 and TRBJ2-5, with unresolved D. CDR3 length: 17 amino acids. From germline, CDR1 is DFQATT and CDR2 SNEGSKA (reference sequence). V lost 1 base and J 1 base, leaving 19 bases between the germline ends.

The V and J genes are TRBV20-1 and TRBJ2-2; D may be TRBD2 (6 bases). V lost 0 bases to trimming and J lost 2 bases, with 13 bases between them. In germline, CDR1 is DFQATT, CDR2 SNEGSKA (reference sequence). CDR3 length equals 16 residues. The CDR3 region has the DNA TGCAGTGCTAGAGATTCCCGGGACTCCAACACCGGGGAGCTGTTTTTT. The encoded protein is CSARDSRDSNTGELFF.

Only one count was recorded for this clonotype. The rearrangement links TRBV15 to TRBJ1-4; perhaps TRBD1 as D (6 bases). The CDR3 consists of 16 residues. From germline, CDR1 is LNHNV and CDR2 YYDKDF (reference sequence). V lost 2 bases and J 4 bases, leaving 14 bases between the germline ends. This CDR3 is CATSRRGQAINEKLFF. DNA of the CDR3: TGTGCCACCAGCAGACGGGGGCAGGCGATTAATGAAAAACTGTTTTTT.

The chain is built from TRBV20-1 and TRBJ1-2; D is unresolved. CDR1 DFQATT and CDR2 SNEGSKA come from the germline V gene (reference sequence). The CDR3 is made up of 12 amino acids. The CDR3 protein is CSAEGPNYGYTF. CDR3 in DNA: TGCAGCGCCGAAGGCCCGAACTATGGCTACACCTTC.

This chain connects TRBV7-8 to TRBJ2-7; 9 bases line up with TRBD1. The CDR3 spans 15 residues. Trimming at V came to 6 bases and at J to 4 bases, leaving 10 bases not matched to a gene. CDR1 is SGHVS, CDR2 FQNEAQ, per germline. The CDR3 sequence: CASSRLRDRAYEQYF. In DNA, the CDR3 is TGTGCCAGCAGTCGCCTCCGGGACAGGGCATACGAGCAGTACTTC. Together with reference TRBV7-8 and TRBJ2-7, the CDR3 gives the full variable domain: GAGVSQSPRYKVAKRGQDVALRCDPISGHVSLFWYQQALGQGPEFLTYFQNEAQLDKSGLPSDRFFAERPEGSVSTLKIQRTQQEDSAVYLCASSRLRDRAYEQYFGPGTRLTVT.